The 17 T cell receptor beta chains below all came from one sample that was sequenced in a study of T-cell reconstitution after alpha-beta-depleted transplantation in children. Preparing the TCRbeta library involved the use of unique molecular identifiers. One entry per CDR3 protein, called by TCRdb with MiXCR from the PCR reads. The sample includes 400,000 to 500,000 distinct CDR3 sequences, 9.5% to 13% of them seen just once. The sample consisted of PBMCs from the stem cell graft donor, taken from the stem cell graft. Receptors originate from a human donor who donated a stem cell graft to a child with acute myeloid leukemia.

This clonotype was seen a handful of times. The J gene is TRBJ1-2, the V gene TRBV29-1, with 9 bases lining up with TRBD1. The CDR3 covers 12 residues. With V trimmed by 3 bases and J by 11 bases, 7 bases remained unmatched. CDR1 and CDR2 from the germline V gene are SQVTM and ANQGSEA. As DNA, the CDR3 is TGCAGCGTTGACCGGGACAGGGTATCGTACACCTTC. It yields the protein CSVDRDRVSYTF. The full variable domain, in which reference TRBV29-1 and TRBJ1-2 provide the parts outside the CDR3, is SAVISQKPSRDICQRGTSLTIQCQVDSQVTMMFWYRQQPGQSLTLIATANQGSEATYESGFVIDKFPISRPNLTFSTLTVSNMSPEDSSIYLCSVDRDRVSYTFGSGTRLTVV.

This clonotype was counted many times. V usage is TRBV4-1 and J usage is TRBJ2-3; D ambiguous. This CDR3 contains 14 residues. Trimming removed 3 bases from V and 4 bases from J, with 11 bases in between. Germline V gene sequence: CDR1 MGHRA, CDR2 YSYEKL. CDR3 sequence reads: CASSHAPPADTQYF. CDR3 sequence (DNA): TGCGCCAGCAGCCATGCACCCCCGGCAGATACGCAGTATTTT.

This clonotype showed up just a few times. V gene TRBV27 combines with J gene TRBJ2-3; D unclear. Trimming took 7 bases from V and 2 from J, leaving 13 bases between them. This CDR3 is built from 14 residues. The germline CDR1 and CDR2 sequences are MNHEY and SMNVEV (reference sequence). The CDR3 region is CASKDGRPTDTQYF. The CDR3 DNA reads TGTGCCAGCAAGGACGGGCGGCCCACAGATACGCAGTATTTT.

The V call is TRBV29-1, the J call TRBJ2-3, with 8 bases fitting TRBD1. In germline, CDR1 is SQVTM, CDR2 ANQGSEA. Trimming cost V 4 bases and J 3 bases; bases outside gene matches: 6. The CDR3 contains 14 residues. CDR3 region: CSVGLRGLTDTQYF. The CDR3 region has the DNA TGCAGCGTTGGACTCAGGGGGCTGACAGATACGCAGTATTTT.

This clonotype was recorded many times. V gene TRBV20-1 combines with J gene TRBJ1-4; unclear D gene. This CDR3 has 12 residues. In germline, CDR1 is DFQATT, CDR2 SNEGSKA (reference sequence). The CDR3 coding sequence is TGCGGCTGGGCAGGAACTAATGAAAAACTGTTTTTT. Translated: CGWAGTNEKLFF.

This clonotype was recorded a few times. V is TRBV21-1 and J is TRBJ2-2. TRBV21-1 is deemed a pseudogene. This CDR3 is built from 14 residues. The CDR3 loop is CASSPRPCTGELFF. The CDR3 DNA is TGTGCCAGCAGCCCGCGACCGTGCACCGGGGAGCTGTTTTTT.

As for this clonotype: At one end the junction does not follow the germline gene, possibly because of a read error. The rearrangement joins TRBV29-1 to TRBJ2-6; TRBD1 is a possible D gene (5 bases). Germline lookup yields CDR1 SQVTM and CDR2 ANQGSEA. The CDR3 has 13 residues. Here the CDR3 reads CSVAISGANGLTF. DNA for the CDR3: TGCAGCGTCGCCATCTCTGGGGCCAACGGCCTGACTTTC.

This clonotype turned up a few times. The chain links TRBV10-3 to TRBJ2-1, with D possibly being TRBD1 (6 bases). Trimming pared 4 bases from V and 8 bases from J, leaving 18 bases between. The CDR3 loop spans 15 amino acids. Germline V gene lookup returns CDR1 ENHRY and CDR2 SYGVKD. The CDR3 DNA sequence: TGTGCCATCAGTGCCCCGACAGGTCCTCGGGATGAGCAGTTCTTC. This sequence encodes CAISAPTGPRDEQFF.

The table lists this clonotype with a few counts. The CDR3 DNA is TGTGCCAGCAGCTTCTCCCTCGGGGGGCCCCAAGAGACCCAGTACTTC. Protein sequence: CASSFSLGGPQETQYF. This chain links TRBV7-2 with TRBJ2-5, with D perhaps TRBD2 (7 bases). The CDR3 loop spans 16 amino acids. Trimming shortened V by 3 bases and J by 1 base, and 15 bases separated the two germline ends. From germline, CDR1 is SGHTA and CDR2 FQGNSA.

The rearrangement uses TRBV29-1 and TRBJ2-2; possibly TRBD1 for D (5 bases). Trimming left V 7 bases short and J 4 bases short, with 16 bases between. The CDR3 is 14 residues long. Germline V lookup: CDR1 SQVTM, CDR2 ANQGSEA. The CDR3 spells CSARPVDSTGELFF. The CDR3 DNA is TGCAGCGCCCGACCTGTTGACAGCACCGGGGAGCTGTTTTTT.

This clonotype was seen repeatedly, ten times or more. The chain couples TRBV12-3 or TRBV12-4 to TRBJ2-4; the D gene could be TRBD1 or TRBD2 (5 bases each). V was trimmed by 2 bases and J by 1 base, leaving 9 bases between them. The CDR3 length is 15 residues. This CDR3 reads CASSLWGTAKNIQYF. The CDR3 bases are TGTGCCAGCAGTTTATGGGGGACGGCCAAAAACATTCAGTACTTC.

V and J are TRBV7-2 and TRBJ2-5; 11 nucleotides align to TRBD2. V trimming: 5 bases; J trimming: 11 bases; junction bases outside the gene matches: 7. Germline V lookup: CDR1 SGHTA, CDR2 FQGNSA. The CDR3 is made up of 13 amino acids. The CDR3 DNA follows: TGTGCCAGCAGCGCACTAGCGGGGGCCCGGCAGTACTTC. Amino acid sequence: CASSALAGARQYF. Filled out from reference TRBV7-2 and TRBJ2-5, the complete variable domain reads GAGVSQSPSNKVTEKGKDVELRCDPISGHTALYWYRQSLGQGLEFLIYFQGNSAPDKSGLPSDRFSAERTGGSVSTLTIQRTQQEDSAVYLCASSALAGARQYFGPGTRLLVL.

A few counts support this clonotype. CDR3 in amino acids: CSVELAADTQYF. In DNA form, the CDR3 reads TGCAGCGTTGAGCTAGCGGCAGATACGCAGTATTTT. The chain carries TRBV29-1 and TRBJ2-3; 7 nucleotides agree with TRBD2. V lost 3 bases, J lost 4 bases, and 1 base stayed unmatched. Germline CDR1 SQVTM, CDR2 ANQGSEA. This CDR3 comprises 12 residues.

Ten or more counts support this clonotype. This chain joins TRBV12-3 or TRBV12-4 and TRBJ2-1; D not certain. The ends were cut back, 0 bases at V and 6 bases at J, with 15 bases in the middle. The CDR3 covers 16 residues. Here the CDR3 DNA reads TGTGCCAGCAGTTTAGCGGAGTTGGTCTTGCGCAATGAGCAGTTCTTC. It yields the protein CASSLAELVLRNEQFF.

For this clonotype: A read error may explain this, as a much larger clone is one base away. J is TRBJ1-5 and V is TRBV7-2; 9 nucleotides agree with TRBD1. With 5 bases clipped from V and 6 bases from J, the junction kept 8 bases outside the gene matches. The germline V gene encodes CDR1 SGHTA and CDR2 FQGNSA. The CDR3 contains 15 residues. The CDR3 nucleotides read TGTACCAGCAGCCTAACAGGGGGCGCGGCTCAGCCCCAGCATTTT. Its translation is CTSSLTGGAAQPQHF.

This sequence joins TRBV10-3 and TRBJ2-1; 11 bases agree with TRBD1. This CDR3 is built from 13 residues. V gave up 11 bases and J gave up 10 bases; unmatched junction bases: 10. Germline V gene lookup returns CDR1 ENHRY and CDR2 SYGVKD. This CDR3 is CAARTGGSSEQFF. In DNA, the CDR3 is TGTGCCGCCCGGACAGGGGGCTCCTCGGAGCAGTTCTTC.

This clonotype showed up just a few times. This chain joins TRBV29-1 and TRBJ2-4; the D gene could be TRBD1 or TRBD2 (5 bases each). CDR3 length equals 12 residues. V lost 5 bases and J 1 base, leaving 6 bases between the germline ends. The germline V gene has CDR1 SQVTM and CDR2 ANQGSEA. CDR3 nucleotides: TGCAGCGTTTGGGGGGCCAAAAACATTCAGTACTTC. It encodes CSVWGAKNIQYF.